The source of this T cell receptor beta chain is a study of T cells in localized non-small cell lung cancer. Whole-study findings and limits: Clonality of T cells reached its maximum in uninvolved adjacent lung, surpassing tumor.

The trim removed 9 bases at V and 4 bases at J, leaving 6 bases unmatched. Looked up from germline, CDR1 is LNHDA and CDR2 is SQIVND (reference sequence). CDR3 size: 14 residues. Profiled with immunoSEQ multiplex PCR; TCRdb holds only in-frame clones, not every one. The sample holds 2,500 to 3,000 clones; about a quarter are singletons and the top ten take 15%. Concerning this clone: The antigen is unknown.

The sample was lung tumor tissue, taken before any cancer treatment. This sequence was found in a female donor older than 55 with stage I lung adenocarcinoma. J is TRBJ2-3 and V is TRBV19; 11 bases agree with TRBD1. Written as DNA, the CDR3 is TGTGCCAGCCGCCGGACAGGGGGCGCAGATACGCAGTATTTT. The encoded protein is CASRRTGGADTQYF. Drawing the rest from reference TRBV19 and TRBJ2-3, the complete variable domain is DGGITQSPKYLFRKEGQNVTLSCEQNLNHDAMYWYRQDPGQGLRLIYYSQIVNDFQKGDIAEGYSVSREKKESFPLTVTSAQKNPTAFYLCASRRTGGADTQYFGPGTRLTVL.